This T cell receptor (beta chain) emerged from a study of T cell responses to AZD1222 COVID-19 vaccine. The study's findings and limits: White British donors predominated, females outnumbered males, and clonal diversity was possibly underestimated. CD4 TCRs covered the whole spike, strongest at regions 160-218 and 743-854. Only a handful of AZD1222 recipients, several in all, had baseline seropositivity.

On this clone itself: The antigen remains unidentified.

Some clones are missing from TCRdb's copy, which holds only in-frame ones; the method was immunoSEQ multiplex PCR. The data show tens of thousands of clones, with around 88% seen just once and approximately 25% held by the top ten. Germline V gene data show CDR1 as MNHEY and CDR2 as SVGAGI. This CDR3 contains 12 residues. V lost 6 bases, J lost 2 bases, and 4 bases lay in between. The sample in question was peripheral blood, obtained 28 days after the second AZD1222 dose. The clonotype was recovered from an adult who received the AZD1222 COVID-19 vaccine. The rearrangement uses TRBV6-5 and TRBJ2-2; D unclear. CDR3 residues: CASSRNTGELFF. DNA of the CDR3: TGTGCCAGCAGCCGAAACACCGGGGAGCTGTTTTTT.